This T cell receptor beta chain was sequenced for a study of T cell responses to AZD1222 COVID-19 vaccine (dated by TCRdb to about 2021). Broadly, across the study: TCR sequencing covered 230 to 250 trial participants: 200 to 210 given two doses of AZD1222 and approximately 26 given two doses of MenACWY control vaccine. Trial participants were enrolled into age subgroups of 18-55, 56-69 and 70-plus years, which contained approximately 150, 28 and 58 TCR-sequenced participants, respectively. The paper as a whole reports these results and caveats: A significant rise in spike-specific TCR breadth and depth was observed after two AZD1222 doses relative to day 0 and relative to MenACWY recipients. In the small 56-69-year group, the increase in depth fell short of significance, most likely because of low power. Only five to seven AZD1222 recipients were SARS-CoV-2 seropositive at baseline, limiting conclusions about previously exposed vaccinees. Most participants were white British and females outnumbered males, and the authors suggested that clonal diversity may have been underestimated. Because no day 14 peak-response samples were available, repertoires were characterized only after the peak T cell response. The whole spike protein was spanned by vaccine-associated CD4 TCRs, and dominant responses were seen in regions 160-218 and 743-854. Epitopes outside the regions mutated in the B.1.351 and B.1.1.7 variants were reportedly recognized by nearly half of the unique spike-specific TCRs.

Interpreted using the paper, the time point label stands for: about 28 days (+/-7) after the second vaccine dose. AZD1222 recipients given second doses at about 4 weeks or at about 12 weeks were pooled, since spike-specific TCR depth and breadth were not found to differ between the two schedules. Vaccinee samples were obtained from the UK trials COV001 and COV002, which included a single-blind randomized controlled phase 2/3 trial of AZD1222 (ChAdOx1 nCoV-19) in healthy adults. For TCRbeta chain sequencing, PBMC samples from trial participants were taken at day 0 and at day 28 after the second dose. The CDR3 regions of human TCRbeta chains were analyzed by immunosequencing. Per the source publication's procedure: TCRs in the repertoires were compared against a reference library of SARS-CoV-2-specific TCRs that had been generated with the MIRA antigen-specificity platform. Breadth was defined as the fraction of unique TCRs that were SARS-CoV-2-associated. Depth was defined as the fraction of total T cells that were SARS-CoV-2-associated. Using the MIRA data, each spike-specific TCR was assigned both to the spike region to which the TCR was reactive and to a CD4 or CD8 class. Log10-transformed breadth and depth values were compared by one-way ANOVA with Sidak's multiple comparisons tests. TCRdb limited this immuneACCESS table to in-frame rearrangements with V and J called. A share of clones is missing; checked studies link under half to unresolved V genes, and the rest is unexplained. V, J and clone size reflect that table, while D and trimming were determined from the DNA. The sample profile shows around 140,000 clones; 92% of them were found once. The top ten clones comprise approximately 9% of the sample.

A note on this clone: The specificity of this receptor is unknown. No base quality values were provided; no much bigger clone lies one nucleotide off.

The V end loses 4 bases and the J end loses 8 bases, and a stretch of 17 bases separates them. The CDR3 starts with the cysteine, ends with the phenylalanine, and has 14 residues. This entry keeps only the CDR3 DNA: 42 bases, framed from base 1. CDR1 and CDR2 (LGHDT, YNNKEL) derive from the germline V gene (reference sequence). The V gene is TRBV3-1 (or the pseudogene TRBV3-2) and the J gene is TRBJ1-1; a tentative D match to TRBD1 spans 5 bases. The sequence was obtained from an adult who received the AZD1222 COVID-19 vaccine. The sample was peripheral blood, taken 28 days after the second AZD1222 dose. CDR3 protein: CASSPIGGVGEAFF. At the DNA level, the sequence is TGTGCCAGCAGCCCGATCGGGGGGGTAGGCGAAGCTTTCTTT.